This entry lists 18 T cell receptor beta chains sequenced from one sample in a study of human T cells and chemical hapten exposure. Time point of the sample: patch test 1, 2 weeks after DPC sensitization. The treatment denotes: therapeutic diphenylcyclopropenone sensitization with weekly scalp DPC. TCRdb re-called the RACE reads with MiXCR, one entry per CDR3 protein. The repertoire has roughly 120,000 distinct CDR3 sequences, about 12% of them found once; the top ten carry about 1.4%. Specimen: whole blood, collected in connection with sensitization to the hapten diphenylcyclopropenone (DPC). These receptor sequences come from a woman in her 50s with alopecia areata. Some clones in this sample may be carry-over from other donors' samples.

This clonotype has at least ten counts. V is TRBV10-3 and J is TRBJ2-7, with 11 bases identical to TRBD2. The CDR3 has 13 amino acids. The junction had 4 bases not matched to a gene; V was cut back by 10 bases and J by 2 bases. Germline V gene data show CDR1 as ENHRY and CDR2 as SYGVKD. The CDR3 protein is CATGTSGTYEQYF. The DNA of the CDR3 is TGTGCCACCGGGACTAGCGGCACCTACGAGCAGTACTTC.

This clonotype came up a few times. This chain connects TRBV28 to TRBJ1-1; weak D call: TRBD1 (5 bases). The CDR3 sequence is 13 residues long. CDR1 and CDR2 (germline): MDHEN, SYDVKM. Trimming removed 4 bases from V and 2 bases from J, with 8 bases in between. The CDR3 coding sequence is TGTGCCAGCAGTTCGGGGCCTAACACTGAAGCTTTCTTT. It codes for CASSSGPNTEAFF.

Ten or more counts support this clonotype. The chain links TRBV18 to TRBJ2-3; tentative D call: TRBD2 (7 bases). Germline lookup yields CDR1 KGHSH and CDR2 LQKENI. V lost 2 bases to trimming and J lost 13 bases, with 19 bases between them. This CDR3 is 14 amino acids long. The CDR3 DNA is TGTGCCAGCTCACCAAGCGGGACACCTGTACGGGAGTATTTT. This codes for CASSPSGTPVREYF.

The chain uses TRBV5-6 and TRBJ1-6, with D unresolved. V was clipped by 5 bases and J by 7 bases, with 13 bases between them. Germline loops: CDR1 SGHDT, CDR2 YYEEEE. This CDR3 region has 14 residues. CDR3 nucleotide sequence: TGTGCCAGCAGATCCCTAATGGGAAATTCACCCCTCCACTTT. This sequence encodes CASRSLMGNSPLHF.

This clonotype was recorded at least ten times. The CDR3 loop is CSATPTGRPNTIYF. The CDR3 DNA sequence: TGCAGTGCCACACCAACAGGGCGTCCAAACACCATATATTTT. The chain carries TRBV20-1 and TRBJ1-3, with a possible D match to TRBD1 (6 bases). This CDR3 has 14 amino acids. Germline V gene lookup returns CDR1 DFQATT and CDR2 SNEGSKA (reference sequence). V gave up 6 bases and J gave up 6 bases, with 18 bases separating them.

This clonotype has a count of ten or more. This rearrangement joins TRBV6-2 or TRBV6-3 to TRBJ2-3; no firm D call. V was cut by 5 bases and J by 6 bases, with 9 bases left in between. Germline values: CDR1 MNHEY, CDR2 SVGEGT. The CDR3 covers 12 residues. The CDR3 region is CASSPESDTQYF. DNA for the CDR3: TGTGCCAGCAGTCCCGAGTCGGATACGCAGTATTTT.

This clonotype was recorded many times. The V and J genes are TRBV11-2 and TRBJ1-1, with D possibly TRBD1 on 5 matching bases. The CDR3 is 17 residues long. Trimming took 4 bases from V and 5 from J, leaving 23 bases between them. Germline CDR1 reads SGHAT; CDR2 reads FQNNGV. DNA of the CDR3: TGTGCCAGCAGCTCCTCGTGGGCCAGGGCAAAGTGGACTGAAGCTTTCTTT. Protein product: CASSSSWARAKWTEAFF.

This chain connects TRBV5-1 to TRBJ1-3; D gene uncertain. Trimming left V 4 bases short and J 0 bases short, with 11 bases between. CDR1 and CDR2 from the germline V gene are SGHRS and YFSETQ. The CDR3 sequence is 15 residues long. The CDR3 sequence: CASSPDTYSGNTIYF. In DNA, the CDR3 is TGCGCCAGCAGCCCCGACACGTACTCTGGAAACACCATATATTTT. Full variable domain (rest looked up from reference TRBV5-1 and TRBJ1-3): KAGVTQTPRYLIKTRGQQVTLSCSPISGHRSVSWYQQTPGQGLQFLFEYFSETQRNKGNFPGRFSGRQFSNSRSEMNVSTLELGDSALYLCASSPDTYSGNTIYFGEGSWLTVV.

The chain couples TRBV5-6 to TRBJ2-2; D unclear. V gave up 6 bases and J gave up 5 bases, with 17 bases separating them. The CDR3 is 15 amino acids. Germline V gene sequence: CDR1 SGHDT, CDR2 YYEEEE. The CDR3, as DNA: TGTGCCAGCACCTCAGGTCCACAAGGGACCGGGGAGCTGTTTTTT. As protein: CASTSGPQGTGELFF. The whole variable domain, filled in from reference TRBV5-6 and TRBJ2-2, reads DAGVTQSPTHLIKTRGQQVTLRCSPKSGHDTVSWYQQALGQGPQFIFQYYEEEERQRGNFPDRFSGHQFPNYSSELNVNALLLGDSALYLCASTSGPQGTGELFFGEGSRLTVL.

Ten or more counts support this clonotype. J is TRBJ2-2 and V is TRBV2; D unclear. The CDR3 runs 12 residues. CDR1 and CDR2 (germline): SNHLY, FYNNEI. Trimming removed 6 bases from V and 3 bases from J, with 5 bases in between. The CDR3 DNA follows: TGTGCCAGCAGGCAGGACACCGGGGAGCTGTTTTTT. Translation gives CASRQDTGELFF. Together with reference TRBV2 and TRBJ2-2, the CDR3 gives the full variable domain: EPEVTQTPSHQVTQMGQEVILRCVPISNHLYFYWYRQILGQKVEFLVSFYNNEISEKSEIFDDQFSVERPDGSNFTLKIRSTKLEDSAMYFCASRQDTGELFFGEGSRLTVL.

The table lists this clonotype with many counts. The rearrangement links TRBV6-1 to TRBJ1-1; D is ambiguous. V lost 1 base to trimming and J lost 4 bases, with 16 bases between them. The CDR3 consists of 16 residues. Germline loops: CDR1 MNHNS, CDR2 SASEGT. The CDR3 is CASSEEAGAGGTEAFF. The CDR3 DNA reads as TGTGCCAGCAGTGAAGAAGCCGGAGCAGGAGGCACTGAAGCTTTCTTT.

In its sample, this clonotype was seen once. The CDR3 sequence: CASSLQGIATDTQYF. The CDR3 DNA reads TGCGCCAGCAGCTTACAGGGCATTGCCACAGATACGCAGTATTTT. The chain has TRBV5-1 and TRBJ2-3, with D possibly matching TRBD1 (6 bases). The CDR3 loop spans 15 amino acids. Germline assignment: CDR1 SGHRS and CDR2 YFSETQ. V was trimmed by 2 bases and J by 2 bases, leaving 12 bases between them.

This clonotype came up a few times. The rearrangement uses TRBV4-3 and TRBJ1-2, with D possibly TRBD1 on 5 matching bases. The CDR3 runs to 15 residues. Germline V CDR1 and CDR2: LGHNA, YSLEER. Trimming cost V 0 bases and J 8 bases, with 16 bases left between them. CDR3 in DNA: TGCGCCAGCAGCCAAGATCAGGGTCCTTATCTCGGCTACACCTTC. Encoded protein: CASSQDQGPYLGYTF.

This clonotype was seen at least ten times. The chain combines TRBV7-8 with TRBJ1-2; 9 bases align to TRBD1. J was trimmed by 4 bases and V by 6 bases; bases with no gene match: 6. Germline V CDR1 and CDR2: SGHVS, FQNEAQ. The length of the CDR3 is 14 residues. CDR3 loop: CASRRTGQGYGYTF. The CDR3 region has the DNA TGTGCCAGCAGGCGAACGGGACAGGGCTATGGCTACACCTTC.

This clonotype was seen ten or more times. The chain has TRBV6-5 and TRBJ1-3; D is perhaps TRBD1 (5 bases). The CDR3 has 17 residues. Trimming cost V 0 bases and J 3 bases, with 15 bases left between them. Per germline, CDR1 MNHEY and CDR2 SVGAGI. In DNA, the CDR3 is TGTGCCAGCAGTTACTCGATAGGGGAGGTCGGTGGAAACACCATATATTTT. Residues: CASSYSIGEVGGNTIYF.

The V gene is TRBV21-1, the J gene TRBJ2-1; the table calls TRBD2, which could not be checked here. TRBV21-1 is flagged as a pseudogene. This CDR3 is 15 amino acids long. The CDR3 nucleotides read TGTGCCAGCAGCAACACACTAGCGTTTATGAATGAGCAGTTCTTC. Residues: CASSNTLAFMNEQFF.

The rearrangement joins TRBV5-1 to TRBJ2-7; D gene ambiguous. Trimming removed 1 base at V and 0 bases at J, with 11 bases between. CDR1 SGHRS and CDR2 YFSETQ come from the germline V gene. There are 15 residues in the CDR3. This chain's CDR3 is CASSLSSGSSYEQYF. CDR3 nucleotides: TGCGCCAGCAGCTTGTCAAGTGGGTCCTCCTACGAGCAGTACTTC. The full variable domain, rest sourced from reference TRBV5-1 and TRBJ2-7, is KAGVTQTPRYLIKTRGQQVTLSCSPISGHRSVSWYQQTPGQGLQFLFEYFSETQRNKGNFPGRFSGRQFSNSRSEMNVSTLELGDSALYLCASSLSSGSSYEQYFGPGTRLTVT.

The chain joins TRBV9 to TRBJ2-2; 10 bases align to TRBD2. V lost 0 bases to trimming and J lost 7 bases; unmatched junction nucleotides: 3. Germline values: CDR1 SGDLS, CDR2 YYNGEE. The CDR3 loop spans 15 amino acids. DNA of the CDR3: TGTGCCAGCAGCGTAGGGCTAGCGGGAGACGGGGAGCTGTTTTTT. This sequence encodes CASSVGLAGDGELFF.